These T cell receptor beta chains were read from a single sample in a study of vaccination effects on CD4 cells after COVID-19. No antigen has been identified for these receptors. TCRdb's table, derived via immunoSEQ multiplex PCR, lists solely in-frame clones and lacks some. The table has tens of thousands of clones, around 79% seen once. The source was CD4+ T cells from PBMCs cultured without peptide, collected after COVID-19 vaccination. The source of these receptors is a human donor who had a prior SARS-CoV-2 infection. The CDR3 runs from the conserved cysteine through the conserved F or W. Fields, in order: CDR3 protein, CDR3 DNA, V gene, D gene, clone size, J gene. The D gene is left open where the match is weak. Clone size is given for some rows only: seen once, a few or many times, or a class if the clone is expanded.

cdr3_aa: CASSYTRDRGRSTEAFF
cdr3_nt: TGTGCCAGCAGCTACACCCGGGACAGGGGTAGAAGTACTGAAGCTTTCTTT
v_call: TRBV5-6
d_call: TRBD1
clone_size: -
j_call: TRBJ1-1

cdr3_aa: CSVPLLAGGLNEQFF
cdr3_nt: TGCAGCGTCCCCTTATTAGCGGGAGGGCTCAATGAGCAGTTCTTC
v_call: TRBV29-1
d_call: TRBD2
clone_size: -
j_call: TRBJ2-1

cdr3_aa: CSASNSEHRYSNQPQHF
cdr3_nt: TGCAGTGCTAGTAATTCCGAACACAGGTATAGCAATCAGCCCCAGCATTTT
v_call: TRBV20-1
d_call: -
clone_size: -
j_call: TRBJ1-5

cdr3_aa: CASSGTLGRVYGYTF
cdr3_nt: TGTGCCAGTAGTGGGACACTCGGGAGAGTCTATGGCTACACCTTC
v_call: TRBV19
d_call: -
clone_size: -
j_call: TRBJ1-2

cdr3_aa: CASSLGGGRAVREQYF
cdr3_nt: TGTGCCAGCAGCTTAGGAGGCGGGAGGGCAGTTCGCGAGCAGTACTTC
v_call: TRBV7-9
d_call: TRBD2
clone_size: -
j_call: TRBJ2-7

cdr3_aa: CSVDGGIDHSGANVLTF
cdr3_nt: TGCAGCGTTGATGGGGGAATCGATCACTCTGGGGCCAACGTCCTGACTTTC
v_call: TRBV29-1
d_call: -
clone_size: few
j_call: TRBJ2-6

cdr3_aa: CASSLWTGSSYNSPLHF
cdr3_nt: TGCGCCAGCAGCTTGTGGACGGGAAGCTCCTATAATTCACCCCTCCACTTT
v_call: TRBV5-1
d_call: -
clone_size: -
j_call: TRBJ1-6

cdr3_aa: CASSSLRSSYEQYF
cdr3_nt: TGTGCCAGCAGCAGCTTAAGGAGCTCCTACGAGCAGTACTTC
v_call: TRBV7-9
d_call: -
clone_size: -
j_call: TRBJ2-7

cdr3_aa: CASSQSWQPYGYTF
cdr3_nt: TGCGCCAGCAGTCAATCCTGGCAACCGTATGGCTACACCTTC
v_call: TRBV23-1
d_call: -
clone_size: -
j_call: TRBJ1-2

cdr3_aa: CASSNRNTQYF
cdr3_nt: TGTGCCAGTAGTAATCGGAATACGCAGTATTTT
v_call: TRBV19
d_call: -
clone_size: -
j_call: TRBJ2-3

cdr3_aa: CASSHTRLGTGELFF
cdr3_nt: TGTGCCAGCAGCCACACCAGACTTGGCACCGGGGAGCTGTTTTTT
v_call: TRBV3-1/TRBV3-2
d_call: -
clone_size: -
j_call: TRBJ2-2

cdr3_aa: CASSQSREQFF
cdr3_nt: TGTGCCAGCAGCCAAAGTAGGGAGCAGTTCTTC
v_call: TRBV9
d_call: -
clone_size: -
j_call: TRBJ2-1

cdr3_aa: CASSAGTVDTEAFF
cdr3_nt: TGTGCCAGCAGTGCTGGGACAGTTGACACTGAAGCTTTCTTT
v_call: TRBV2
d_call: TRBD1
clone_size: -
j_call: TRBJ1-1

cdr3_aa: CASSGSTSSYEQYF
cdr3_nt: TGTGCCAGCAGTGGATCGACATCCTCCTACGAGCAGTACTTC
v_call: TRBV2
d_call: -
clone_size: -
j_call: TRBJ2-7

cdr3_aa: CAGGGLSETQYF
cdr3_nt: TGTGCCGGTGGAGGTTTGTCAGAGACCCAGTACTTC
v_call: TRBV6-5
d_call: -
clone_size: -
j_call: TRBJ2-5

cdr3_aa: CASSVASGMAGEQYF
cdr3_nt: TGTGCCAGCAGCGTAGCTAGCGGGATGGCAGGCGAGCAGTACTTC
v_call: TRBV9
d_call: TRBD2
clone_size: few
j_call: TRBJ2-7

cdr3_aa: CASSLTPEQAETQYF
cdr3_nt: TGCGCCAGCAGCTTGACGCCGGAGCAGGCGGAGACCCAGTACTTC
v_call: TRBV5-1
d_call: -
clone_size: -
j_call: TRBJ2-5

cdr3_aa: CASSPTVAGESGYTF
cdr3_nt: TGTGCCAGCTCACCAACGGTGGCAGGGGAGAGTGGCTACACCTTC
v_call: TRBV18
d_call: -
clone_size: -
j_call: TRBJ1-2

cdr3_aa: CASSPLADKNTEAFF
cdr3_nt: TGTGCCAGCTCACCACTTGCGGACAAAAACACTGAAGCTTTCTTT
v_call: TRBV18
d_call: -
clone_size: -
j_call: TRBJ1-1

cdr3_aa: CASSQDFRTGVAGELFF
cdr3_nt: TGCGCCAGCAGCCAAGATTTCCGGACAGGGGTGGCCGGGGAGCTGTTTTTT
v_call: TRBV4-3
d_call: TRBD1
clone_size: -
j_call: TRBJ2-2

cdr3_aa: CASSSSPGVGSGNTIYF
cdr3_nt: TGTGCCAGCAGCTCTAGCCCAGGCGTGGGTTCTGGAAACACCATATATTTT
v_call: TRBV7-9
d_call: -
clone_size: -
j_call: TRBJ1-3

cdr3_aa: CASSFSGGGSDTQYF
cdr3_nt: TGTGCCAGCAGCTTTAGCGGGGGAGGCTCAGATACGCAGTATTTT
v_call: TRBV9
d_call: TRBD2
clone_size: -
j_call: TRBJ2-3

cdr3_aa: CASRPPLGLAGRNIRDEQFF
cdr3_nt: TGTGCCAGCAGACCCCCCCTAGGACTAGCGGGGAGGAACATTCGGGATGAGCAGTTCTTC
v_call: TRBV2
d_call: TRBD2
clone_size: -
j_call: TRBJ2-1

cdr3_aa: CASSFDRDRSPLHF
cdr3_nt: TGTGCCAGCAGCTTCGACAGGGATCGATCACCCCTCCACTTT
v_call: TRBV5-6
d_call: TRBD1
clone_size: -
j_call: TRBJ1-6

cdr3_aa: CASSQGPGQSTWEQYF
cdr3_nt: TGTGCCAGCAGCCAAGGCCCGGGACAGAGTACGTGGGAGCAGTACTTC
v_call: TRBV4-2
d_call: TRBD1
clone_size: medium-sized
j_call: TRBJ2-7

cdr3_aa: CASSLTLGQVRQEGYTF
cdr3_nt: TGTGCCAGCAGCTTGACGCTGGGACAGGTCCGACAGGAGGGCTACACCTTC
v_call: TRBV5-8
d_call: TRBD1
clone_size: -
j_call: TRBJ1-2

cdr3_aa: CASSQGANGTGDGSNQPQHF
cdr3_nt: TGCGCCAGCAGTCAAGGTGCTAACGGGACAGGGGATGGGAGCAATCAGCCCCAGCATTTT
v_call: TRBV23-1
d_call: TRBD1
clone_size: -
j_call: TRBJ1-5

cdr3_aa: CASSPGQRSSYNSPLHF
cdr3_nt: TGTGCCAGCAGCCCTGGACAGCGAAGCTCCTATAATTCACCCCTCCACTTT
v_call: TRBV3-1/TRBV3-2
d_call: -
clone_size: -
j_call: TRBJ1-6

cdr3_aa: CASSDRGRGYGYTF
cdr3_nt: TGTGCCAGCAGCGACAGGGGGCGAGGGTATGGCTACACCTTC
v_call: TRBV2
d_call: TRBD1
clone_size: once
j_call: TRBJ1-2

cdr3_aa: CASTPQLGNSYEQYF
cdr3_nt: TGTGCCAGCACCCCCCAGTTGGGCAACTCCTACGAGCAGTACTTC
v_call: TRBV27
d_call: -
clone_size: -
j_call: TRBJ2-7

cdr3_aa: CASSLDHGSDEKLFF
cdr3_nt: TGTGCCAGCAGCCTTGACCATGGGTCGGATGAAAAACTGTTTTTT
v_call: TRBV11-1
d_call: -
clone_size: -
j_call: TRBJ1-4

cdr3_aa: CASSQTGDGGYTF
cdr3_nt: TGTGCCAGCAGCCAAACAGGGGATGGGGGCTACACCTTC
v_call: TRBV2
d_call: TRBD1
clone_size: -
j_call: TRBJ1-2

cdr3_aa: CAISESVGGAEKLFF
cdr3_nt: TGTGCCATCAGTGAGTCGGTAGGGGGCGCGGAAAAACTGTTTTTT
v_call: TRBV10-3
d_call: TRBD1
clone_size: few
j_call: TRBJ1-4

cdr3_aa: CASSLWWGGRNIQYF
cdr3_nt: TGTGCCAGCAGCTTATGGTGGGGGGGACGGAACATTCAGTACTTC
v_call: TRBV7-2
d_call: TRBD2
clone_size: once
j_call: TRBJ2-4

cdr3_aa: CASSPGQNTDTQYF
cdr3_nt: TGCGCCAGCAGCCCGGGACAGAACACAGATACGCAGTATTTT
v_call: TRBV5-1
d_call: TRBD1
clone_size: -
j_call: TRBJ2-3

cdr3_aa: CASSLGQGVGEQYF
cdr3_nt: TGTGCCAGCAGCTTAGGGCAGGGGGTTGGCGAGCAGTACTTC
v_call: TRBV11-3
d_call: TRBD1
clone_size: -
j_call: TRBJ2-7

cdr3_aa: CASSRDTGLRGQYF
cdr3_nt: TGTGCCAGCAGCAGGGATACGGGGTTGCGGGGGCAGTATTTT
v_call: TRBV9
d_call: -
clone_size: -
j_call: TRBJ2-3

cdr3_aa: CAISQDKGTDTQYF
cdr3_nt: TGTGCCATCAGTCAGGACAAGGGCACAGATACGCAGTATTTT
v_call: TRBV10-3
d_call: -
clone_size: -
j_call: TRBJ2-3

cdr3_aa: CASSLGVNQPQHF
cdr3_nt: TGTGCCAGCAGCTTAGGGGTAAATCAGCCCCAGCATTTT
v_call: TRBV7-2
d_call: -
clone_size: -
j_call: TRBJ1-5

cdr3_aa: CASSQRPAGGRETQYF
cdr3_nt: TGTGCCAGCAGCCAACGTCCAGCGGGGGGGAGGGAGACCCAGTACTTC
v_call: TRBV3-1/TRBV3-2
d_call: TRBD2
clone_size: medium-sized
j_call: TRBJ2-5

cdr3_aa: CASSTGDISGEKLFF
cdr3_nt: TGCGCCAGCAGCACCGGGGACATCTCAGGGGAAAAACTGTTTTTT
v_call: TRBV5-1
d_call: -
clone_size: -
j_call: TRBJ1-4

cdr3_aa: CASSLGLTDTQYF
cdr3_nt: TGTGCCAGCAGCTTAGGTCTAACAGATACGCAGTATTTT
v_call: TRBV7-2
d_call: -
clone_size: -
j_call: TRBJ2-3

cdr3_aa: CATSRGLAGGTDTQYF
cdr3_nt: TGTGCCACCAGCAGAGGACTAGCGGGGGGCACAGATACGCAGTATTTT
v_call: TRBV15
d_call: TRBD2
clone_size: -
j_call: TRBJ2-3

cdr3_aa: CASSYLLQGRSGETQYF
cdr3_nt: TGTGCCAGCAGCTACCTCCTACAGGGGAGATCGGGAGAGACCCAGTACTTC
v_call: TRBV11-2
d_call: TRBD1
clone_size: -
j_call: TRBJ2-5

cdr3_aa: CASSLPRTGGDEKLFF
cdr3_nt: TGTGCCAGCAGCTTGCCCCGGACCGGGGGGGATGAAAAACTGTTTTTT
v_call: TRBV5-8
d_call: -
clone_size: -
j_call: TRBJ1-4

cdr3_aa: CASSNSNEKLFF
cdr3_nt: TGTGCCAGCAGTAATTCTAATGAAAAACTGTTTTTT
v_call: TRBV11-3
d_call: -
clone_size: -
j_call: TRBJ1-4

cdr3_aa: CASSFNPGTDTQYF
cdr3_nt: TGCGCCAGCAGCTTTAACCCGGGCACAGATACGCAGTATTTT
v_call: TRBV5-1
d_call: -
clone_size: -
j_call: TRBJ2-3

cdr3_aa: CASSLESTVSGNTIYF
cdr3_nt: TGCGCCAGCAGCTTGGAATCAACGGTCTCTGGAAACACCATATATTTT
v_call: TRBV5-1
d_call: -
clone_size: -
j_call: TRBJ1-3

cdr3_aa: CASSREDGFGELFF
cdr3_nt: TGTGCCAGCAGCAGGGAAGACGGGTTCGGGGAGCTGTTTTTT
v_call: TRBV5-4
d_call: -
clone_size: -
j_call: TRBJ2-2

cdr3_aa: CASSGTGVTGELFF
cdr3_nt: TGTGCCAGCTCCGGGACAGGGGTCACCGGGGAGCTGTTTTTT
v_call: TRBV11-3
d_call: TRBD1
clone_size: -
j_call: TRBJ2-2

cdr3_aa: CASSWEQFRGYTF
cdr3_nt: TGTGCCAGCAGCTGGGAGCAGTTCAGGGGCTACACCTTC
v_call: TRBV5-4
d_call: -
clone_size: -
j_call: TRBJ1-2

cdr3_aa: CASSQESLAGRDQPQHF
cdr3_nt: TGTGCCAGCAGCCAAGAGTCCTTGGCGGGCAGGGATCAGCCCCAGCATTTT
v_call: TRBV4-2
d_call: -
clone_size: -
j_call: TRBJ1-5

cdr3_aa: CASSYELNQPQHF
cdr3_nt: TGTGCCAGCAGTTACGAGCTGAATCAGCCCCAGCATTTT
v_call: TRBV6-5
d_call: -
clone_size: -
j_call: TRBJ1-5

cdr3_aa: CASSQAIRSPLHF
cdr3_nt: TGCGCCAGCAGCCAAGCAATTAGGTCACCCCTCCACTTT
v_call: TRBV4-1
d_call: -
clone_size: -
j_call: TRBJ1-6

cdr3_aa: CASGLSPGTGNEQFF
cdr3_nt: TGTGCTAGTGGTTTGAGTCCCGGGACGGGCAATGAGCAGTTCTTC
v_call: TRBV12-5
d_call: -
clone_size: -
j_call: TRBJ2-1

cdr3_aa: CASSGPPGTVNTEAFF
cdr3_nt: TGTGCCAGTAGTGGACCACCCGGGACGGTGAACACTGAAGCTTTCTTT
v_call: TRBV19
d_call: -
clone_size: -
j_call: TRBJ1-1

cdr3_aa: CSASSWEKLFF
cdr3_nt: TGCAGTGCTTCGAGTTGGGAAAAACTGTTTTTT
v_call: TRBV20-1
d_call: -
clone_size: few
j_call: TRBJ1-4